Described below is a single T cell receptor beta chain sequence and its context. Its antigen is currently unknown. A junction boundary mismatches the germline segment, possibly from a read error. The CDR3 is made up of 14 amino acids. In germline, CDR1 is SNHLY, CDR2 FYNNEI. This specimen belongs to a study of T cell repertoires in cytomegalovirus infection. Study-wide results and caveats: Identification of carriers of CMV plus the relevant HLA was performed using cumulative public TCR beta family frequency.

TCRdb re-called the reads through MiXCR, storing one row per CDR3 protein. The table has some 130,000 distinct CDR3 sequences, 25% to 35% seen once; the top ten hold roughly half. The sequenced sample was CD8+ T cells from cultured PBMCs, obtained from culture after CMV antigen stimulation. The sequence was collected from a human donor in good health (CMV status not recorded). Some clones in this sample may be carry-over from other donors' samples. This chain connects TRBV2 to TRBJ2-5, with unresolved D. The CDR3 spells CVSTGDTDWETQYF. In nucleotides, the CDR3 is TGTGTCAGCACCGGAGATACAGATTGGGAGACCCAGTACTTC.